This paragraph covers one T cell receptor beta chain sequence. Its specificity is not known. Researchers made TCR cDNA using 5'RACE template switching, and this step added a universal primer site and UMIs. TCRdb redid the calling of the 5' RACE reads with MiXCR, one entry per CDR3 protein. The sample lists some 560,000 distinct CDR3 sequences; 15% to 20% were seen once. This sample is part of a study of T cells after yellow fever vaccination. For the study at large: SMART-Seq v4 Ultra Low Input handled preparation of low-cell-number fractions.

Study-wide points: Detected again after the booster were most primary-vaccination clones, at about 96% CD4 and roughly 88% CD8. Contamination by abundant bulk-population clonotypes could be present in FACS-sorted repertoires.

Germline V gene data show CDR1 as SGHVS and CDR2 as FNYEAQ. This CDR3 is 15 amino acids long. Trimming left V 0 bases short and J 1 base short, with 9 bases between. V is TRBV7-6 and J is TRBJ1-1; D ambiguous. The source material was PBMCs, sampled 15 days after the yellow fever booster vaccination. The sequence was obtained from a man aged 25-45 years who received the YFV17D yellow fever vaccine. As DNA, the CDR3 is TGTGCCAGCAGCTTAGCGGGCAGCCGGAACACTGAAGCTTTCTTT. Translating it yields CASSLAGSRNTEAFF.